The next 4 T cell receptor beta chains were all read from a single sample in a study of T cell responses to AZD1222 COVID-19 vaccine. Assay: immunoSEQ multiplex PCR; the TCRdb copy retains only in-frame clones and omits some. The table includes some 100,000 clones, roughly 91% detected once. The sample here was peripheral blood, taken on day 0 of AZD1222 vaccination. These receptors were collected from an adult in good health.

CDR3 nucleotide sequence: TGTGCCAGCAGCTTAGATCGCCGCCGGGGGGCCACCGGGGAGCTGTTTTTT. Its translation is CASSLDRRRGATGELFF. The chain links TRBV11-3 to TRBJ2-2; a possible D gene is TRBD2 (7 bases). The CDR3 has 17 residues. The germline V and J ends were trimmed by 0 bases and 4 bases, with 15 bases remaining between them. Germline CDR1 SGHNT, CDR2 YENEEA.

In nucleotides, the CDR3 is TGTGCCGGCCGTCCGAAAAGCTCTGGGGCCAACGTCCTGACTTTC. It encodes CAGRPKSSGANVLTF. The chain combines TRBV30 with TRBJ2-6, with unresolved D. Germline CDR1 GTSNPN, CDR2 SVGIG (reference sequence). V lost 8 bases and J lost 0, with 14 bases in between. This CDR3 spans 15 amino acids.

The chain carries TRBV9 and TRBJ2-3; 7 bases line up with TRBD2. The ends lost 3 bases at V and 3 bases at J; junction bases unmatched: 10. There are 16 residues in the CDR3. Germline assignment: CDR1 SGDLS and CDR2 YYNGEE. The CDR3 DNA reads TGTGCCAGCAGCGCCGGCCCATTGGGGGGGACAGATACGCAGTATTTT. It translates to CASSAGPLGGTDTQYF.

The chain couples TRBV12-3 or TRBV12-4 to TRBJ1-4, with D uncertain. V lost 3 bases and J 8 bases, leaving 7 bases between the germline ends. There are 12 residues in the CDR3. CDR3 bases: TGTGCCAGCAGTTTGATGAGGGAAAAACTGTTTTTT. Protein: CASSLMREKLFF.